The source of this TCR beta chain is a study of CD8 T cells in ankylosing spondylitis. This clonotype was picked up a small number of times. Antigen unknown. Quantitative 5'-RACE was performed with molecular barcodes, and it yielded the TCR beta libraries. TCRdb used MiXCR to reprocess the 5' RACE reads, holding one entry per CDR3 protein. This table has roughly 670,000 distinct CDR3 sequences, around a fifth appearing once. V lost 4 bases, J lost 6 bases, and 19 bases lay in between. This CDR3 comprises 16 residues. General observations from the study: Significantly higher representation of disease-linked clones was reported for matched ankylosing spondylitis synovial fluid. Peripheral blood held disease-linked clones only at relatively low frequency, and these were CD8+. There was a TCR beta motif, made of several highly homologous variants, that appeared characteristic of ankylosing spondylitis blood. Reactive arthritis synovial fluid and blood previously showed some of these motif variants.

The source material was blood, either unsorted or a sorted T cell fraction (not recorded which). The origin of this receptor is a male donor with ankylosing spondylitis. This chain connects TRBV12-3 or TRBV12-4 to TRBJ2-1, with D hard to call. CDR3 loop: CASSSRPGRSGNEQFF. CDR3 nucleotide sequence: TGTGCCAGCAGTTCCCGACCGGGCCGTTCGGGCAATGAGCAGTTCTTC.